This is a list of T cell receptor beta chains from one sample in a study of blood T cell repertoires in COVID-19. Libraries were prepared by immunoSEQ multiplex PCR; TCRdb keeps only in-frame clonotypes and omits some of them. The sample gives 140,000 or so clones, about 83% of which show up once; roughly 17% is in the top ten. The sequencing sample was made of peripheral blood. These receptors came from a man aged 50-60 years with acute or convalescent COVID-19. CDR3s include the opening cysteine and the closing phenylalanine or tryptophan. A D gene is named only where the DNA matches it firmly. Clone size is shown for a subset of rows, as once, few, many or a class of expanded clone.

d_call: NA
v_call: TRBV13
j_call: TRBJ2-2
clone_size: NA
cdr3_aa: CASSLLEGTNTGELFF
cdr3_nt: TGTGCCAGCAGCTTATTGGAGGGCACGAACACCGGGGAGCTGTTTTTT

d_call: TRBD1
v_call: TRBV29-1
j_call: TRBJ1-4
clone_size: NA
cdr3_aa: CSVLGTGDSEKLFF
cdr3_nt: TGCAGCGTCCTAGGGACAGGGGACAGTGAAAAACTGTTTTTT

d_call: NA
v_call: TRBV19
j_call: TRBJ2-2
clone_size: NA
cdr3_aa: CASSIVGGTGELFF
cdr3_nt: TGTGCCAGTAGTATAGTGGGGGGCACCGGGGAGCTGTTTTTT

d_call: TRBD1
v_call: TRBV20-1
j_call: TRBJ1-1
clone_size: few
cdr3_aa: CSASRGRFANTEAFF
cdr3_nt: TGCAGTGCTAGTAGGGGGCGCTTTGCGAACACTGAAGCTTTCTTT

d_call: TRBD1
v_call: TRBV24-1
j_call: TRBJ1-5
clone_size: once
cdr3_aa: CATSDHRQGNQPQHF
cdr3_nt: TGTGCCACCAGTGACCACCGACAGGGGAATCAGCCCCAGCATTTT

d_call: TRBD2
v_call: TRBV5-1
j_call: TRBJ2-1
clone_size: many
cdr3_aa: CASSDGLVNEQFF
cdr3_nt: TGCGCCAGCAGCGACGGACTAGTCAATGAGCAGTTCTTC

d_call: NA
v_call: TRBV10-1
j_call: TRBJ1-5
clone_size: NA
cdr3_aa: CASSYGDQPQHF
cdr3_nt: TGCGCCAGCAGTTACGGGGATCAGCCCCAGCATTTT

d_call: TRBD2
v_call: TRBV19
j_call: TRBJ2-1
clone_size: NA
cdr3_aa: CASSTATRGGLRNEQFF
cdr3_nt: TGTGCCAGTAGTACAGCAACGCGGGGGGGCCTTAGGAATGAGCAGTTCTTC

d_call: TRBD1
v_call: TRBV6-1
j_call: TRBJ1-4
clone_size: NA
cdr3_aa: CASSEVGTGLEKLFF
cdr3_nt: TGTGCCAGCAGTGAAGTCGGGACAGGGCTTGAAAAACTGTTTTTT

d_call: NA
v_call: TRBV6-4
j_call: TRBJ2-3
clone_size: NA
cdr3_aa: CASRLKAHSTDTQYF
cdr3_nt: TGTGCCAGCAGACTAAAGGCCCATAGCACAGATACGCAGTATTTT

d_call: TRBD2
v_call: TRBV9
j_call: TRBJ2-1
clone_size: NA
cdr3_aa: CASSVPSGSYNEQFF
cdr3_nt: TGTGCCAGCAGCGTACCTAGCGGCTCCTACAATGAGCAGTTCTTC

d_call: TRBD1
v_call: TRBV27
j_call: TRBJ1-5
clone_size: NA
cdr3_aa: CASRLGQTSNQPQHF
cdr3_nt: TGTGCCAGCAGGTTGGGACAGACTTCCAATCAGCCCCAGCATTTT

d_call: NA
v_call: TRBV29-1
j_call: TRBJ2-2
clone_size: NA
cdr3_aa: CSVEDRGNTGELFF
cdr3_nt: TGCAGCGTTGAAGATCGGGGGAACACCGGGGAGCTGTTTTTT